These T cell receptor beta chains were read from a single sample in a study of STAT5B mutations in CD4+ large granular lymphocyte leukemia. The method was immunoSEQ multiplex PCR; TCRdb's version includes in-frame clones alone and lacks a portion of them. The sample records fewer than 35,000 clones, approximately 88% being singletons. Sample: CD4+ T cells from blood buffy coats. The receptors originated from a human donor in good health. Each CDR3 is given with its conserved first and last residue.

CASSYSRATSYEQYF,TRBV6-5,TRBJ2-7
CASSHRSASTDTQYF,TRBV4-3,TRBJ2-3
CASSFGTTVYSGANVLTF,TRBV5-1,TRBJ2-6
CASSLGSSREKLFF,TRBV7-2,TRBJ1-4
CASSYQSEYQPQHF,TRBV6-6,TRBJ1-5
CAWSVLAGAGGELFF,TRBV30,TRBJ2-2
CASSPSAGTDTQYF,TRBV18,TRBJ2-3
CASSYTGAGRYEQYF,TRBV11-2,TRBJ2-7
CASSVQGLRFF,TRBV25-1,TRBJ2-1
CASSVGLIRDYNEQFF,TRBV9,TRBJ2-1
CASSLGWSNEKLFF,TRBV18,TRBJ1-4
CASKKGETQYF,TRBV2,TRBJ2-5
CASSSDYVDTDTQYF,TRBV6-6,TRBJ2-3
CASSFREGFDEQYF,TRBV5-1,TRBJ2-7
CASGLGTGSYNEQFF,TRBV12-5,TRBJ2-1
CASSSPGTGVEEQYF,TRBV28,TRBJ2-7
CASSLRTGGYEQYF,TRBV27,TRBJ2-7
CASSVGQGGWATNEKLFF,TRBV9,TRBJ1-4
CASSLGGSAYEQYF,TRBV7-2,-
CASSLVQVLQETQYF,TRBV5-8,TRBJ2-5
CASSFGRMTGELFF,TRBV7-9,TRBJ2-2
CASRQLNQPQHF,TRBV6-1,TRBJ1-5
CASSYSGTMNTEAFF,TRBV6-5,TRBJ1-1
CASSFPVDSPDTQYF,TRBV7-9,TRBJ2-3
CSVVSFGNQPQHF,TRBV29-1,TRBJ1-5
CASRFRAADEQFF,TRBV7-8,TRBJ2-1
CASSPPYAAGNTIYF,TRBV7-2,TRBJ1-3
CASSLEGSSGNTIYF,TRBV5-1,TRBJ1-3
CASSLGVATYGYTF,TRBV28,TRBJ1-2
CASSLALRGPQHF,TRBV27,TRBJ1-5
CASSYSRAGVGNTIYF,TRBV6-5,TRBJ1-3
CASSQLIVVQNSNQPQHF,TRBV4-2,TRBJ1-5
CASSVEASGHQETQYF,TRBV9,TRBJ2-5
CASSQRTGVVNYGYTF,TRBV4-1,TRBJ1-2
CATSANREIYGYTF,TRBV10-2,TRBJ1-2
CASSIIKGYGYTF,TRBV19,TRBJ1-2
CASGRLQGYQPQHF,TRBV12-5,TRBJ1-5
CASSQGRGNQPQHF,TRBV4-2,TRBJ1-5
CSVLTSGRAYNEQFF,TRBV29-1,TRBJ2-1
CASSLGAGRYEQYF,TRBV7-2,TRBJ2-7
CASSLQGEETQYF,TRBV7-2,TRBJ2-5
CASSQARLGALPDTQYF,TRBV4-2,TRBJ2-3
CASSFQRGNYGYTF,TRBV11-2,TRBJ1-2
CSVVLRAASGNTIYF,TRBV29-1,TRBJ1-3
CASSTGLAGDTQYF,TRBV5-6,TRBJ2-3
CAWSVPLRGNQPQHF,TRBV30,TRBJ1-5
CASSLGLAGAQETQYF,TRBV5-1,TRBJ2-5
CASSPGQSAYGYTF,TRBV28,TRBJ1-2
CASSQQANTGELFF,TRBV4-1,TRBJ2-2
CASSLVSGGQETQYF,TRBV5-1,TRBJ2-5
CASTQSLAGSSNEQFF,TRBV6-6,TRBJ2-1
CASSPGRNNEKLFF,TRBV7-9,TRBJ1-4
CASSWLGQVPLHF,TRBV7-2,TRBJ1-6
CASSFADTEAFF,TRBV7-9,TRBJ1-1
CASGLVGNQPQHF,TRBV12-5,TRBJ1-5
CASGTLTYEQYF,TRBV12-5,TRBJ2-7
CASSYSSGIPYGYTF,TRBV6-6,TRBJ1-2